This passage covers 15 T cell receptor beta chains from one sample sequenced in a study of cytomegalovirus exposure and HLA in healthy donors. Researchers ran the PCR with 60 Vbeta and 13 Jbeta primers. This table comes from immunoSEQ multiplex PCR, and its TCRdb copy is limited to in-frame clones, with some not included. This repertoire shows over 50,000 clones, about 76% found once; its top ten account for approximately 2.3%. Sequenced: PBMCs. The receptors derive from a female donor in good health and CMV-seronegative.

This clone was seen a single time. CDR3: CSARPIYGYTF. The CDR3 region has the DNA TGCAGTGCTAGGCCTATCTATGGCTACACCTTC. The rearrangement links TRBV20-1 to TRBJ1-2; unclear D gene. The CDR3 extends over 11 amino acids. V gave up 3 bases and J gave up 4 bases, with 6 bases separating them. Per germline, CDR1 DFQATT and CDR2 SNEGSKA (reference sequence).

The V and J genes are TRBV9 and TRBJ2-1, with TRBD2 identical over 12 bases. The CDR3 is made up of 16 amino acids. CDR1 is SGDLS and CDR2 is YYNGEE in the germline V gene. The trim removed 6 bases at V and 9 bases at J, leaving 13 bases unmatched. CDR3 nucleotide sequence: TGTGCCAGCACCCGTAACCCCCTAGCGGGAGGGAGTGAGCAGTTCTTC. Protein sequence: CASTRNPLAGGSEQFF.

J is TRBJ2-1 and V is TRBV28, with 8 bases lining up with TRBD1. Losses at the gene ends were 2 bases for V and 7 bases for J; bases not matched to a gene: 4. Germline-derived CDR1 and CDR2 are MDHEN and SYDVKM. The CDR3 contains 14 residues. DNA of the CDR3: TGTGCCAGCAGTTTAACAGGGGGTTGGAATGAGCAGTTCTTC. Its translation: CASSLTGGWNEQFF.

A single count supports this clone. CDR3 residues: CASSYSGVYSNQPQHF. In nucleotides, the CDR3 is TGTGCCAGCAGTTACTCAGGGGTCTATAGCAATCAGCCCCAGCATTTT. The chain couples TRBV6-5 to TRBJ1-5; tentatively, D is TRBD1 (5 bases). The V gene's germline CDR1 is MNHEY and CDR2 SVGAGI. The ends were cut back, 0 bases at V and 0 bases at J, with 9 bases in the middle. This CDR3 region has 16 residues.

The DNA for the CDR3 is TGTGCCAGCTGGCGGGGGGGCACAGATACGCAGTATTTT. Protein sequence: CASWRGGTDTQYF. The V call is TRBV6-5, the J call TRBJ2-3; 8 bases align to TRBD2. CDR1 MNHEY and CDR2 SVGAGI come from the germline V gene. This CDR3 has 13 residues. Unmatched junction bases numbered 2, after V lost 8 bases and J lost 1 base.

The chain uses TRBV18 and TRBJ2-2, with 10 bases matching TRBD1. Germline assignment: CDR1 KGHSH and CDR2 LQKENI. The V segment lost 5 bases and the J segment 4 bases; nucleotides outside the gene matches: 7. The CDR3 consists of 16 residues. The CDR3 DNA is TGTGCCAGCTCAGTGACAGGGGGCAGCGTCACCGGGGAGCTGTTTTTT. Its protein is CASSVTGGSVTGELFF.

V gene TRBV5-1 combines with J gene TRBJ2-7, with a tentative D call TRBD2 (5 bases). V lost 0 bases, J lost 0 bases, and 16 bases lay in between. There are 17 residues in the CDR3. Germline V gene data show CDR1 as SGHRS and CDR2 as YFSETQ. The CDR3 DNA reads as TGCGCCAGCAGCTTGGTTGCCTCGGGGAGCCACTCCTACGAGCAGTACTTC. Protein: CASSLVASGSHSYEQYF.

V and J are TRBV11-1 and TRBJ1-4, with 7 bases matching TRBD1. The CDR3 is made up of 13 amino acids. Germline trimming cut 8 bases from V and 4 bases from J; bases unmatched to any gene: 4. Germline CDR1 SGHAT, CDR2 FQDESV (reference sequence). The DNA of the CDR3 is TGTGCCAGCCGACAGGGAGATAATGAAAAACTGTTTTTT. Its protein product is CASRQGDNEKLFF.

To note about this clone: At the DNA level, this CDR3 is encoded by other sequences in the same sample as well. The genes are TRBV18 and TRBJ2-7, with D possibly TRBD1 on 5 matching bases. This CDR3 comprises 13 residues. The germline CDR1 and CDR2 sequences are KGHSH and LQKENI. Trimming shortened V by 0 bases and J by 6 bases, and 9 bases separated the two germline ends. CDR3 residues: CASSPPGRGEQYF. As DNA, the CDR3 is TGTGCCAGCTCACCACCGGGAAGGGGCGAGCAGTACTTC.

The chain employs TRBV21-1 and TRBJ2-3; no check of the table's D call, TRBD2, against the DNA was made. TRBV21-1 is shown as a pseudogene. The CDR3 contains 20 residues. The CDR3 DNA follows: TGTGCCAGCAGCAACTATTGCACGGGACTAGCGGGTAACCGCACAGATACGCAGTATTTT. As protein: CASSNYCTGLAGNRTDTQYF.

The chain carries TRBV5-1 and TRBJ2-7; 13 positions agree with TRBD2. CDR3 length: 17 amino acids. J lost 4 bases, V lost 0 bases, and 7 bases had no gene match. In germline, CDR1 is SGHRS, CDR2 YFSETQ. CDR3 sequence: CASSLGTSGSWAYEQYF. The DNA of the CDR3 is TGCGCCAGCAGCTTGGGGACTAGCGGGAGTTGGGCTTACGAGCAGTACTTC.

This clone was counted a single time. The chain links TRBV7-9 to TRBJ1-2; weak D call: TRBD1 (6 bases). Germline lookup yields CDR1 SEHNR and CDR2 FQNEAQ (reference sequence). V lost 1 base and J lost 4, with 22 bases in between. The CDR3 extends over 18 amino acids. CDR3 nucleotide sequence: TGTGCCAGCAGCTTAGGGTTCCGGGACACGCTAAAGGGCTATGGCTACACCTTC. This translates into CASSLGFRDTLKGYGYTF.

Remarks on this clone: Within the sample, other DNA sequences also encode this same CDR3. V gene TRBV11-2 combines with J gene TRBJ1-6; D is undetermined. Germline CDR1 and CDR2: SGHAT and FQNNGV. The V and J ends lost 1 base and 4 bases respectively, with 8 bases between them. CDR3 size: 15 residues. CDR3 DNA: TGTGCCAGCAGCTTAGCCCCGGGATATAATTCACCCCTCCACTTT. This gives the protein CASSLAPGYNSPLHF.

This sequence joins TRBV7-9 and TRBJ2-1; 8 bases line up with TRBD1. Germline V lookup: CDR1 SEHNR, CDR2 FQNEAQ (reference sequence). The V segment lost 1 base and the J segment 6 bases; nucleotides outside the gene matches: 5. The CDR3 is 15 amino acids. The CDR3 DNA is TGTGCCAGCAGCTTAGGGACAGGGTCGGTCAATGAGCAGTTCTTC. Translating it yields CASSLGTGSVNEQFF.

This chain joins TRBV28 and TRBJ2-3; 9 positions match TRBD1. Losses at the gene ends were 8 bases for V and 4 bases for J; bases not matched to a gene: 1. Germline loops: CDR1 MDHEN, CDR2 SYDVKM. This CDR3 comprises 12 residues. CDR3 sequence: CASRQGADTQYF. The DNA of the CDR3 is TGTGCCAGCCGACAGGGGGCAGATACGCAGTATTTT.